The 23 T cell receptor beta chains in this list originate from one sample, sequenced in a study of beta chain features in type 1 diabetes. Every bit of the isolated RNA underwent reverse transcription, so sequencing read expressed TCRB transcripts. Using immunoSEQ multiplex PCR, the repertoire was profiled, and TCRdb retains in-frame clones only, with some absent. The repertoire includes approximately 340,000 clones, over 13% of them detected once, and roughly 0.019% sits in the top ten. The specimen sequenced was naive CD4+ T cells from blood. The receptors were gathered from a woman aged 18-29 years in good health.

The CDR3 DNA follows: TGTGCCAGTAGTACCGTCCGGTCGGGGGGCAGTACCGAAGCTTTCTTT. Protein: CASSTVRSGGSTEAFF. The chain combines TRBV19 with TRBJ1-1; possibly TRBD1 for D (6 bases). Trimming shortened V by 4 bases and J by 8 bases, and 23 bases separated the two germline ends. There are 16 residues in the CDR3. Germline CDR1 and CDR2: LNHDA and SQIVND (reference sequence).

V gene TRBV28 combines with J gene TRBJ1-2; tentative D call: TRBD1 (5 bases). The germline V and J ends were trimmed by 3 bases and 2 bases, with 10 bases remaining between them. The CDR3 has 14 amino acids. Germline V lookup: CDR1 MDHEN, CDR2 SYDVKM. The CDR3 spells CASSFQGFNYGYTF. Written as DNA, the CDR3 is TGTGCCAGCAGTTTCCAGGGTTTCAACTATGGCTACACCTTC.

This clone was seen a handful of times. The chain employs TRBV5-1 and TRBJ2-1; D possibly corresponds to TRBD1 (5 bases). This CDR3 has 16 amino acids. V lost 1 base, J lost 6 bases, and 17 bases lay in between. Germline V gene data show CDR1 as SGHRS and CDR2 as YFSETQ. The CDR3 is CASSLPPGAGPNEQFF. The CDR3 DNA is TGCGCCAGCAGCTTGCCACCTGGGGCAGGGCCCAATGAGCAGTTCTTC.

This clone occurred a few times. This chain connects TRBV7-8 to TRBJ2-7; 9 bases align to TRBD1. The CDR3 covers 16 residues. Germline lookup yields CDR1 SGHVS and CDR2 FQNEAQ. J lost 1 base, V lost 3 bases, and 7 bases had no gene match. The CDR3 region has the DNA TGTGCCAGCAGCTTTCAGGGACAGGGATTGTCCTACGAGCAGTACTTC. Translating it yields CASSFQGQGLSYEQYF. The full variable domain, with the rest looked up from reference TRBV7-8 and TRBJ2-7, is GAGVSQSPRYKVAKRGQDVALRCDPISGHVSLFWYQQALGQGPEFLTYFQNEAQLDKSGLPSDRFFAERPEGSVSTLKIQRTQQEDSAVYLCASSFQGQGLSYEQYFGPGTRLTVT.

In its sample, this clone was seen a few times. The chain carries TRBV7-9 and TRBJ2-1; 10 nucleotides line up with TRBD2. The CDR3 loop spans 17 amino acids. J was trimmed by 3 bases and V by 4 bases; bases with no gene match: 9. Germline CDR1 SEHNR, CDR2 FQNEAQ (reference sequence). The CDR3 protein is CASSYTGLAENYNEQFF. CDR3 bases: TGTGCCAGCAGCTATACTGGACTAGCGGAAAACTACAATGAGCAGTTCTTC.

The J gene is TRBJ1-1, the V gene TRBV5-1, with 10 bases identical to TRBD1. Germline values: CDR1 SGHRS, CDR2 YFSETQ. V trimming: 3 bases; J trimming: 2 bases; junction bases outside the gene matches: 4. The CDR3 sequence is 15 residues long. The CDR3, as DNA: TGCGCCAGCAGCTGGACAGGGGGGGTAAACACTGAAGCTTTCTTT. It codes for CASSWTGGVNTEAFF.

This clone turned up a few times. The chain joins TRBV11-1 to TRBJ2-1; D unresolved. V lost 5 bases to trimming and J lost 0 bases, with 11 bases between them. The CDR3 extends over 15 amino acids. Germline values: CDR1 SGHAT, CDR2 FQDESV (reference sequence). CDR3 nucleotide sequence: TGTGCCAGCAGCACGACTGCGGTCTCCTACAATGAGCAGTTCTTC. Encoded protein: CASSTTAVSYNEQFF.

The CDR3 DNA reads TGTGCCAGTAGGGGGGGGACCTCCTACGAGCAGTACTTC. Translating it yields CASRGGTSYEQYF. V gene TRBV19 combines with J gene TRBJ2-7; 7 nucleotides agree with TRBD2. V shed 6 bases, J shed 0 bases, and the junction held 2 bases outside the gene matches. The CDR3 has 13 amino acids. Germline assignment: CDR1 LNHDA and CDR2 SQIVND (reference sequence).

The gene calls are TRBV4-3 and TRBJ2-7; 14 positions agree with TRBD2. This CDR3 is built from 19 residues. CDR1 and CDR2 (germline): LGHNA, YSLEER. The ends lost 0 bases at V and 1 base at J; junction bases unmatched: 8. The CDR3 coding sequence is TGCGCCAGCAGCCAAGAGGCGAGACTAGCGGGAGGGCCATCCTACGAGCAGTACTTC. Its protein product is CASSQEARLAGGPSYEQYF.

The rearrangement links TRBV29-1 to TRBJ2-1, with D possibly being TRBD2 (6 bases). Trimming took off 3 bases at V and 12 bases at J, with 18 bases between the two ends. Germline V gene sequence: CDR1 SQVTM, CDR2 ANQGSEA. This CDR3 is 13 amino acids long. CDR3 amino acids: CSVDHVALGGQFF. As DNA, the CDR3 is TGCAGCGTTGACCACGTCGCGTTGGGGGGGCAGTTCTTC.

This clone was recorded a few times. V and J are TRBV11-3 and TRBJ2-3; 7 bases agree with TRBD1. CDR3 length equals 15 residues. Germline V gene sequence: CDR1 SGHNT, CDR2 YENEEA. V lost 5 bases and J lost 1; bases outside the gene matches: 6. The CDR3 DNA follows: TGTGCCAGCAGCGGTACAGGGGAGCGCACAGATACGCAGTATTTT. Translated, it gives CASSGTGERTDTQYF.

The chain carries TRBV6-5 and TRBJ2-7; 14 bases line up with TRBD2. The germline gives CDR1 MNHEY, CDR2 SVGAGI. This CDR3 spans 15 amino acids. The J segment lost 9 bases and the V segment lost 8 bases, leaving 12 bases of the junction unmatched. DNA of the CDR3: TGTGCCAGCCGCGAACCGGGACTAGCGGGAGTGGTGCAGTACTTC. Its translation is CASREPGLAGVVQYF.

The rearrangement uses TRBV19 and TRBJ2-1; the D gene is possibly TRBD1 (5 bases). V was pared by 6 bases and J by 5 bases, with 11 bases between. The CDR3 loop spans 13 amino acids. Germline CDR1 is LNHDA and CDR2 is SQIVND (reference sequence). The CDR3 sequence: CASRARANNEQFF. In nucleotides, the CDR3 is TGTGCCAGTAGGGCCAGGGCGAACAATGAGCAGTTCTTC.

This chain joins TRBV28 and TRBJ1-3; D is possibly TRBD1 (5 bases). The CDR3 totals 17 residues. Germline CDR1 reads MDHEN; CDR2 reads SYDVKM. V dropped 3 bases and J dropped 0 bases, with 15 bases sitting between them. The chain's CDR3 is CASSFVRLRASGNTIYF. The CDR3 nucleotides are TGTGCCAGCAGTTTCGTACGGCTCAGGGCCTCTGGAAACACCATATATTTT.

In its sample, this clone was seen a few times. The CDR3 reads CASSLIVSLAFF. The CDR3 nucleotides read TGCGCCAGCAGCTTGATAGTTTCCTTGGCTTTCTTT. The chain combines TRBV5-1 with TRBJ1-1; D unresolved. The CDR3 is 12 residues long. Germline-derived CDR1 and CDR2 are SGHRS and YFSETQ. V was trimmed by 1 base and J by 11 bases, leaving 12 bases between them. Full variable domain (outside the CDR3, taken from reference TRBV5-1 and TRBJ1-1): KAGVTQTPRYLIKTRGQQVTLSCSPISGHRSVSWYQQTPGQGLQFLFEYFSETQRNKGNFPGRFSGRQFSNSRSEMNVSTLELGDSALYLCASSLIVSLAFFGQGTRLTVV.

The V call is TRBV9, the J call TRBJ2-5, with 7 bases identical to TRBD2. Germline values: CDR1 SGDLS, CDR2 YYNGEE. V gave up 0 bases and J gave up 0 bases; unmatched junction bases: 8. CDR3 length: 17 residues. This chain's CDR3 is CASSVGERGGYQETQYF. The CDR3 DNA sequence: TGTGCCAGCAGCGTAGGTGAAAGGGGAGGGTACCAAGAGACCCAGTACTTC.

This chain links TRBV30 with TRBJ2-3; the D gene is possibly TRBD2 (6 bases). This CDR3 comprises 14 residues. Trimming removed 4 bases from V and 0 bases from J, with 11 bases in between. From germline, CDR1 is GTSNPN and CDR2 SVGIG (reference sequence). The chain's CDR3 is CAWNWAGSTDTQYF. The CDR3 coding sequence is TGTGCCTGGAACTGGGCGGGGAGCACAGATACGCAGTATTTT.

This clone has more than one count but fewer than ten. An end of the junction does not agree with germline; a read error may underlie this. This sequence joins TRBV7-2 and TRBJ2-7, with a possible D match to TRBD1 (6 bases). CDR1 SGHTA and CDR2 FQGNSA come from the germline V gene. CDR3 size: 12 residues. The CDR3 DNA is TGTGCCAGCAGCTTAGTCGGGGCAGGGGTTGACTTC. As protein: CASSLVGAGVDF.

The rearrangement links TRBV2 to TRBJ2-7; 10 positions match TRBD2. Germline lookup yields CDR1 SNHLY and CDR2 FYNNEI. After removal of 3 bases from V and 7 bases from J, the junction contained 15 bases not matched to a gene. The CDR3 covers 17 residues. CDR3 coding DNA: TGTGCCAGCAGTGACGGGTTGACTAGCGGGTTCCCCTTGGAGCAGTACTTC. Its translation: CASSDGLTSGFPLEQYF.

This clone was seen a handful of times. This rearrangement joins TRBV14 to TRBJ2-5; TRBD2 is a possible D gene (5 bases). The V and J ends lost 0 bases and 2 bases respectively, with 13 bases between them. Germline values: CDR1 SGHDN, CDR2 FVKESK. The CDR3 loop spans 16 amino acids. CDR3 residues: CASSQDRISAQETQYF. DNA of the CDR3: TGTGCCAGCAGCCAAGATCGGATTAGCGCTCAAGAGACCCAGTACTTC. Full variable domain (remainder filled in from reference TRBV14 and TRBJ2-5): EAGVTQFPSHSVIEKGQTVTLRCDPISGHDNLYWYRRVMGKEIKFLLHFVKESKQDESGMPNNRFLAERTGGTYSTLKVQPAELEDSGVYFCASSQDRISAQETQYFGPGTRLLVL.

Remarks on this clone: Other DNA sequences in this specimen translate into the identical CDR3. The chain carries TRBV5-1 and TRBJ2-7; 11 bases line up with TRBD2. The CDR3 runs 15 residues. J was trimmed by 4 bases and V by 0 bases; bases with no gene match: 3. Germline assignment: CDR1 SGHRS and CDR2 YFSETQ. CDR3 protein: CASSLGLAGGYEQYF. CDR3 nucleotides: TGCGCCAGCAGCTTGGGCCTAGCGGGAGGATACGAGCAGTACTTC. Full variable domain (outside the CDR3, taken from reference TRBV5-1 and TRBJ2-7): KAGVTQTPRYLIKTRGQQVTLSCSPISGHRSVSWYQQTPGQGLQFLFEYFSETQRNKGNFPGRFSGRQFSNSRSEMNVSTLELGDSALYLCASSLGLAGGYEQYFGPGTRLTVT.

This clone has a handful of counts. The V and J genes are TRBV30 and TRBJ1-2, with D tentatively TRBD1 (5 bases). The CDR3 has 13 residues. Germline CDR1 is GTSNPN and CDR2 is SVGIG (reference sequence). The germline V and J ends were trimmed by 5 bases and 2 bases, with 12 bases remaining between them. The CDR3 nucleotides read TGTGCCTGGGCGAGCGGGGGGAACTATGGCTACACCTTC. Translated, it gives CAWASGGNYGYTF.

The V and J genes are TRBV11-3 and TRBJ2-2; 10 bases map to TRBD1. The V gene's germline CDR1 is SGHNT and CDR2 YENEEA. This CDR3 comprises 15 residues. V shed 4 bases and J 5 bases; nucleotides not matched to a gene: 4. The CDR3 DNA is TGTGCCAGCAGCTCGCGGACAGGGGGTACCGGGGAGCTGTTTTTT. Its translation is CASSSRTGGTGELFF.